Following are 27 T cell receptor beta chains from one sample sequenced in a study of blood T cell repertoires in COVID-19. The assay was immunoSEQ multiplex PCR, and TCRdb's table has in-frame clones only and misses some. The sample shows about 100,000 clones, 88% of them seen only once. The sequenced sample consisted of peripheral blood. The receptors were sampled from a woman aged 55 to 70 with acute or convalescent COVID-19.

The chain uses TRBV5-1 and TRBJ1-3; D might be TRBD1 (5 bases). V was shortened by 0 bases and J by 4 bases, with 11 bases between the two germline ends. The CDR3 totals 15 residues. In germline, CDR1 is SGHRS, CDR2 YFSETQ. This CDR3 reads CASSLAGGEGNTIYF. The CDR3 DNA follows: TGCGCCAGCAGCTTGGCCGGGGGGGAAGGAAACACCATATATTTT. The entire variable domain, with the rest obtained from reference TRBV5-1 and TRBJ1-3, is as follows: KAGVTQTPRYLIKTRGQQVTLSCSPISGHRSVSWYQQTPGQGLQFLFEYFSETQRNKGNFPGRFSGRQFSNSRSEMNVSTLELGDSALYLCASSLAGGEGNTIYFGEGSWLTVV.

The CDR3 DNA follows: TGTGCCAGCACCCGCGACAGGAGTAATTCACCCCTCCACTTT. Encoded protein: CASTRDRSNSPLHF. The chain employs TRBV27 and TRBJ1-6, with a tentative D call TRBD1 (6 bases). Trimming pared 7 bases from V and 6 bases from J, leaving 13 bases between. Germline V gives CDR1 MNHEY, CDR2 SMNVEV (reference sequence). The CDR3 sequence is 14 residues long.

This clone was detected a few times. The chain is built from TRBV19 and TRBJ1-3; D might be TRBD1 (6 bases). The CDR3 runs 19 residues. Between the trimmed V and J ends, which lost 7 bases and 0 bases, there was a span of 25 bases. Germline V gene lookup returns CDR1 LNHDA and CDR2 SQIVND (reference sequence). The CDR3 reads CASNKPRDTSSYSGNTIYF. CDR3 nucleotides: TGTGCCAGTAACAAGCCTCGGGACACCAGCTCTTACTCTGGAAACACCATATATTTT.

This clone is a singleton in its sample. CDR3: CAWSLGQSFSGNTIYF. The DNA for the CDR3 is TGTGCCTGGAGTTTGGGACAGTCCTTCTCTGGAAACACCATATATTTT. The rearrangement joins TRBV30 to TRBJ1-3; 7 bases map to TRBD1. The CDR3 has 16 amino acids. Germline V gene lookup returns CDR1 GTSNPN and CDR2 SVGIG (reference sequence). With 2 bases clipped from V and 0 bases from J, the junction kept 7 bases outside the gene matches.

The chain links TRBV7-3 to TRBJ1-2; TRBD1 matches at 9 bases. This CDR3 spans 14 amino acids. Germline V gene data show CDR1 as SGHTA and CDR2 as FQGTGA. The J segment lost 8 bases and the V segment lost 3 bases, leaving 7 bases of the junction unmatched. The CDR3 sequence is CASSLNGQGYGYTF. CDR3 nucleotide sequence: TGTGCCAGCAGCTTGAACGGACAGGGGTACGGCTACACCTTC.

The chain is built from TRBV4-2 and TRBJ2-1; TRBD2 is a possible D gene (6 bases). Trimming shortened V by 4 bases and J by 6 bases, and 34 bases separated the two germline ends. The CDR3 has 21 amino acids. Germline values: CDR1 LGHNA, CDR2 YNFKEQ. Here the CDR3 reads CASSRRGGPNVDGTGRNEQFF. The CDR3 coding sequence is TGTGCCAGCAGCCGCAGAGGTGGACCGAATGTGGATGGGACTGGCCGCAATGAGCAGTTCTTC.

The chain recombines TRBV10-3 with TRBJ2-1; 7 bases line up with TRBD2. V dropped 10 bases and J dropped 9; count of bases not matched to a gene: 21. This CDR3 has 16 amino acids. Germline loops: CDR1 ENHRY, CDR2 SYGVKD. CDR3 sequence: CATNGRGTHEDGEQFF. CDR3 DNA: TGTGCCACTAATGGGCGGGGGACTCACGAGGATGGTGAGCAGTTCTTC.

Written as DNA, the CDR3 is TGTGCCAGCAGTTACTCCTGGCAGGGCAAGACTGAAGCTTTCTTT. Protein product: CASSYSWQGKTEAFF. The chain employs TRBV6-5 and TRBJ1-1, with D tentatively TRBD1 (5 bases). V was trimmed by 0 bases and J by 5 bases, leaving 13 bases between them. The V gene's germline CDR1 is MNHEY and CDR2 SVGAGI. The length of the CDR3 is 15 residues.

V and J are TRBV30 and TRBJ1-1; possibly TRBD1 for D (5 bases). This CDR3 comprises 12 residues. Trimming pared 1 base from V and 8 bases from J, leaving 11 bases between. Per the germline V gene, CDR1 is GTSNPN and CDR2 is SVGIG (reference sequence). The CDR3 DNA sequence: TGTGCCTGGAGTGCCGGGTGGGGCGAAGCTTTCTTT. This sequence encodes CAWSAGWGEAFF. Filled out from reference TRBV30 and TRBJ1-1, the complete variable domain reads SQTIHQWPATLVQPVGSPLSLECTVEGTSNPNLYWYRQAAGRGLQLLFYSVGIGQISSEVPQNLSASRPQDRQFILSSKKLLLSDSGFYLCAWSAGWGEAFFGQGTRLTVV.

This chain connects TRBV5-1 to TRBJ1-2, with D maybe TRBD1 (6 bases). Trimming removed 4 bases from V and 5 bases from J, with 18 bases in between. The germline gives CDR1 SGHRS, CDR2 YFSETQ. CDR3 length: 15 amino acids. The CDR3 DNA sequence: TGCGCCAGCAGCCCGGGACACCAGCTAGGTTATGGCTACACCTTC. It translates to CASSPGHQLGYGYTF.

This chain joins TRBV18 and TRBJ2-5; perhaps TRBD2 as D (6 bases). Trimming took off 6 bases at V and 0 bases at J, with 14 bases between the two ends. The CDR3 is made up of 15 amino acids. Germline CDR1 reads KGHSH; CDR2 reads LQKENI. For the CDR3, the DNA is TGTGCCAGCTCCGCACAGCCGGGGGACCAAGAGACCCAGTACTTC. This encodes CASSAQPGDQETQYF.

J is TRBJ2-2 and V is TRBV4-2; D may be TRBD2 (5 bases). V was cut by 6 bases and J by 0 bases, with 8 bases left in between. The CDR3 spans 14 residues. The germline CDR1 and CDR2 sequences are LGHNA and YNFKEQ. The CDR3 sequence: CASSPDSNTGELFF. For the CDR3, the DNA is TGTGCCAGCAGTCCGGACTCGAACACCGGGGAGCTGTTTTTT.

The chain combines TRBV6-5 with TRBJ2-1; possible D gene TRBD1, 6 bases. The CDR3 is 16 amino acids. Germline-derived CDR1 and CDR2 are MNHEY and SVGAGI. The ends were cut back, 2 bases at V and 10 bases at J, with 21 bases in the middle. CDR3 region: CASSYRALAGAQEQFF. CDR3 DNA: TGTGCCAGCAGTTACCGGGCACTCGCAGGGGCTCAAGAGCAGTTCTTC.

The chain has TRBV6-5 and TRBJ2-2, with D perhaps TRBD1 (6 bases). The germline CDR1 and CDR2 sequences are MNHEY and SVGAGI. V was cut by 10 bases and J by 0 bases, with 12 bases left in between. The CDR3 is made up of 14 amino acids. The CDR3 here is CATMQGSNTGELFF. The CDR3 nucleotides read TGTGCCACCATGCAGGGGTCGAACACCGGGGAGCTGTTTTTT.

The chain uses TRBV24-1 and TRBJ2-3; 10 bases align to TRBD2. The V gene end was trimmed by 0 bases and the J gene end by 0 bases; junction bases not matched to a gene: 2. This CDR3 region has 17 residues. Germline lookup yields CDR1 KGHDR and CDR2 SFDVKD. The CDR3 nucleotides read TGTGCCACCAGTGATTTGAAGGGACTAGCGAGCACAGATACGCAGTATTTT. Protein: CATSDLKGLASTDTQYF.

This clone occurred once. The V and J genes are TRBV11-2 and TRBJ2-1; 10 nucleotides align to TRBD2. CDR3 length equals 16 residues. The trim removed 6 bases at V and 3 bases at J, leaving 8 bases unmatched. CDR1 is SGHAT, CDR2 FQNNGV, per germline. The CDR3 DNA is TGTGCCAGCAGACACCCGGGACTAGCGTTCTACAATGAGCAGTTCTTC. It is translated as CASRHPGLAFYNEQFF.

V is TRBV9 and J is TRBJ1-6; 9 bases line up with TRBD1. Germline CDR1 reads SGDLS; CDR2 reads YYNGEE. This CDR3 is built from 14 residues. Losses at the gene ends were 6 bases for V and 9 bases for J; bases not matched to a gene: 7. In DNA, the CDR3 is TGTGCCAGCACCCCCGGGACAGGGTTTTCACCCCTCCACTTT. As protein: CASTPGTGFSPLHF.

This clone occurred once. The chain couples TRBV7-9 to TRBJ2-7; weak D call: TRBD1 (5 bases). Germline V gene lookup returns CDR1 SEHNR and CDR2 FQNEAQ (reference sequence). This CDR3 comprises 13 residues. V was clipped by 5 bases and J by 6 bases, with 14 bases between them. As DNA, the CDR3 is TGTGCCAGCAGCCTGGAAAGGGGCCTCGAGCAGTACTTC. As protein: CASSLERGLEQYF.

The sample holds one count of this clone. The chain uses TRBV9 and TRBJ1-3; D is ambiguous. Germline-derived CDR1 and CDR2 are SGDLS and YYNGEE. V lost 0 bases and J 2 bases, leaving 9 bases between the germline ends. The CDR3 loop spans 15 amino acids. CDR3 DNA: TGTGCCAGCAGCGTAGGGGAGGGCGCTGGAAACACCATATATTTT. This sequence encodes CASSVGEGAGNTIYF.

The rearrangement links TRBV19 to TRBJ1-4; D is undetermined. The CDR3 has 15 amino acids. CDR1 is LNHDA and CDR2 is SQIVND in the germline V gene (reference sequence). V was trimmed by 7 bases and J by 5 bases, leaving 17 bases between them. CDR3 in DNA: TGTGCCAGTACCGGGTCCGAGGTGGAAAATGAAAAACTGTTTTTT. Translated: CASTGSEVENEKLFF.

The chain is built from TRBV29-1 and TRBJ2-5; unclear D gene. Looked up from germline, CDR1 is SQVTM and CDR2 is ANQGSEA. V shed 5 bases and J shed 2 bases, with 18 bases lying between them. The CDR3 totals 15 residues. The CDR3 protein is CSVLTPSVRQETQYF. The CDR3 bases are TGCAGCGTTCTTACCCCTTCGGTACGACAAGAGACCCAGTACTTC.

This chain uses TRBV4-1 with TRBJ2-3, with 16 positions matching TRBD2. The CDR3 covers 22 residues. Germline values: CDR1 MGHRA, CDR2 YSYEKL. After removal of 0 bases from V and 7 bases from J, the junction contained 19 bases not matched to a gene. The DNA of the CDR3 is TGCGCCAGCAGCCAAGATACTGGTTTGAGGCCCGGGACTAGCGGGAGGGTATATACGCAGTATTTT. This codes for CASSQDTGLRPGTSGRVYTQYF.

The chain links TRBV12-3 or TRBV12-4 to TRBJ2-5, with TRBD1 as a possible D gene (6 bases). The V end was cut by 5 bases, the J end by 5 bases, with 12 bases between. CDR3 length: 13 amino acids. CDR3 nucleotide sequence: TGTGCCAGCAGTACAGGGTTTAGGGAGACCCAGTACTTC. Amino acids: CASSTGFRETQYF.

With regard to this clone: At one of its ends the junction is not consistent with the germline gene, which may arise from a read error. The chain has TRBV7-7 and TRBJ2-1, with TRBD2 identical over 8 bases. The germline CDR1 and CDR2 sequences are SSHAT and FNYEAQ (reference sequence). The CDR3 extends over 15 amino acids. CDR3 sequence (DNA): TGTGCTAGCAGCCTCAGCGGGAGCTCCTACAATGAGCAGTTCTTC. Its translation: CASSLSGSSYNEQFF.

This clone was seen only once. This sequence joins TRBV6-6 and TRBJ1-4; TRBD1 agrees at 11 bases. This CDR3 comprises 16 residues. CDR1 MNHNY and CDR2 SVGAGI come from the germline V gene (reference sequence). V shed 6 bases, J shed 8 bases, and the junction held 11 bases outside the gene matches. For the CDR3, the DNA is TGTGCCAGCAGGACCGGGACAGGGGGTTGGGGGGAAAAACTGTTTTTT. Amino acids: CASRTGTGGWGEKLFF.

V gene TRBV5-1 combines with J gene TRBJ1-4; the D gene is possibly TRBD1 (5 bases). CDR1 is SGHRS, CDR2 YFSETQ, per germline. Trimming left V 4 bases short and J 4 bases short, with 17 bases between. The CDR3 sequence is 16 residues long. DNA of the CDR3: TGCGCCAGCAGCCGGACACCGGGCCTCTATAATGAAAAACTGTTTTTT. Its translation is CASSRTPGLYNEKLFF.

The chain combines TRBV28 with TRBJ1-6; D is perhaps TRBD1 (5 bases). There are 16 residues in the CDR3. The V end was cut by 5 bases, the J end by 7 bases, with 18 bases between. Germline V CDR1 and CDR2: MDHEN, SYDVKM. The CDR3 bases are TGTGCCAGCAGTCCCTTTAGGGGCATTAAAAATTCACCCCTCCACTTT. Its translation: CASSPFRGIKNSPLHF.